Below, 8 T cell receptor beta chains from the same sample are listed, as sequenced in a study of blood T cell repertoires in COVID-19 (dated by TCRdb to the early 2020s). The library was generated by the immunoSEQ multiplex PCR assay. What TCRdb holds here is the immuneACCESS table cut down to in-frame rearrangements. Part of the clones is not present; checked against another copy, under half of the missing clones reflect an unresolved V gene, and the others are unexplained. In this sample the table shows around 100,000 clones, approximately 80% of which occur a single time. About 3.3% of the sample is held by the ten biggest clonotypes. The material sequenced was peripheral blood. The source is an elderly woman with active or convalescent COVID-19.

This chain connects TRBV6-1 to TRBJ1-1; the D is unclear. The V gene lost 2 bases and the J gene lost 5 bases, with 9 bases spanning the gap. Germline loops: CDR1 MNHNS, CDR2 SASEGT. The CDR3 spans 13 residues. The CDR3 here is CASSESGTTEAFF. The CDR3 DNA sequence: TGTGCCAGCAGTGAATCGGGAACAACTGAAGCTTTCTTT.

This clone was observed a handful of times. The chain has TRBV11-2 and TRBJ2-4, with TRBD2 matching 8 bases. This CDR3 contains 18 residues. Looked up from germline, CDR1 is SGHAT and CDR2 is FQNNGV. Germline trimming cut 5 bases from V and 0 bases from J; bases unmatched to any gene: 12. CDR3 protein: CASSPFPGGREAKNIQYF. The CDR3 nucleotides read TGTGCCAGCAGCCCTTTTCCGGGGGGGCGGGAAGCCAAAAACATTCAGTACTTC.

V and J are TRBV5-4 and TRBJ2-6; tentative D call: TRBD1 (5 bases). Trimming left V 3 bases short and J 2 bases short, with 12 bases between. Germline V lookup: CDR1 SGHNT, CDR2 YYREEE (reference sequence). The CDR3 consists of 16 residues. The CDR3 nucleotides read TGTGCCAGCAGCTCCAAACAGGCTCCTGGGGCCAACGTCCTGACTTTC. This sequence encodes CASSSKQAPGANVLTF.

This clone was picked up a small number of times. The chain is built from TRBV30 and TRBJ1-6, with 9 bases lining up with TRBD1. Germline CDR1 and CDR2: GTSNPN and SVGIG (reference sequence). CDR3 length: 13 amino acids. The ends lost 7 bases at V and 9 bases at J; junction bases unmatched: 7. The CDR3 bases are TGTGCCTCCCAAGACAGGGGGTCTTCACCCCTCCACTTT. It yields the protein CASQDRGSSPLHF.

This CDR3 is CATSDSSVSGANVLTF. The CDR3 region has the DNA TGTGCCACCAGTGACTCAAGCGTATCTGGGGCCAACGTCCTGACTTTC. The rearrangement uses TRBV24-1 and TRBJ2-6; no clear D. Germline V gives CDR1 KGHDR, CDR2 SFDVKD. V was pared by 4 bases and J by 1 base, with 10 bases between. This CDR3 region has 16 residues.

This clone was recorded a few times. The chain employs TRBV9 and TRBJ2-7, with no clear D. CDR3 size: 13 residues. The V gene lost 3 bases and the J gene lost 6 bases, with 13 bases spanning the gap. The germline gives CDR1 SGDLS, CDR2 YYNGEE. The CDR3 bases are TGTGCCAGCAGCGCGTCGATCGAGGCCGAGCAGTACTTC. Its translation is CASSASIEAEQYF. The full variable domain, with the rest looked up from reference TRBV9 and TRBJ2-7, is DSGVTQTPKHLITATGQRVTLRCSPRSGDLSVYWYQQSLDQGLQFLIQYYNGEERAKGNILERFSAQQFPDLHSELNLSSLELGDSALYFCASSASIEAEQYFGPGTRLTVT.

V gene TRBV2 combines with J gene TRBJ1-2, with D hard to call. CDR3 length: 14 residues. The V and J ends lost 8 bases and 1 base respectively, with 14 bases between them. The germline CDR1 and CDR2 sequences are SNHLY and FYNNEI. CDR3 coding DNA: TGTGCCAGCGACGAGGTCCCAGTTAACTATGGCTACACCTTC. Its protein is CASDEVPVNYGYTF.

The CDR3 sequence is CASGVYGYTF. CDR3 bases: TGTGCCTCCGGGGTCTATGGCTACACCTTC. V gene TRBV28 combines with J gene TRBJ1-2; D is uncertain. Germline V gives CDR1 MDHEN, CDR2 SYDVKM. Between the trimmed V and J ends, which lost 11 bases and 4 bases, there was a span of 8 bases. The CDR3 is made up of 10 amino acids.